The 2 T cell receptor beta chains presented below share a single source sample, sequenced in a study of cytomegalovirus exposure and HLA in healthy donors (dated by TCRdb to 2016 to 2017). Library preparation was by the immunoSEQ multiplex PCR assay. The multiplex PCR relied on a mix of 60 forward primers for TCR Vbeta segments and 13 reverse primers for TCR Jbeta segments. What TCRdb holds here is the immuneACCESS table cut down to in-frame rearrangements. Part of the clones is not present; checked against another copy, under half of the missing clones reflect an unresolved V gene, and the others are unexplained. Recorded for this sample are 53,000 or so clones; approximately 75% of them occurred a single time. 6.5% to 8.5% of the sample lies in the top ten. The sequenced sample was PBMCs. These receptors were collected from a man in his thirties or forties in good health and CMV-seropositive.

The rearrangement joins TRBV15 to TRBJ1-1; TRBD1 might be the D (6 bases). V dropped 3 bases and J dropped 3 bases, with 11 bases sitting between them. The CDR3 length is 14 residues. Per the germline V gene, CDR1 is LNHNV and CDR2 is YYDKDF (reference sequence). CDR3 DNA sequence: TGTGCCACCAGCAGGGTTCAGGGGTACACTGAAGCTTTCTTT. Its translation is CATSRVQGYTEAFF.

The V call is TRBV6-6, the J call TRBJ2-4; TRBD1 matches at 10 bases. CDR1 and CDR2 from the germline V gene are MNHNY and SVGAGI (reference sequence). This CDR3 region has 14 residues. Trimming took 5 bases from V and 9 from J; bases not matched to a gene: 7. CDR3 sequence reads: CASSERQGAGIQYF. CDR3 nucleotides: TGTGCCAGCAGTGAGAGACAGGGGGCTGGCATTCAGTACTTC.